This is a list of T cell receptor beta chains from one sample in a study of response to subunit inactivated influenza vaccine. TCRdb analysed the RT-PCR reads with MiXCR anew, one entry per CDR3 protein. The sample lists about 620,000 distinct CDR3 sequences; 11% were seen once. The sample was also reused in another study, on T cells expressing NK-cell markers.

Sequencing was performed on PBMCs from blood, taken on the day of vaccination. These receptors were obtained from a man aged 50 to 60 who received an inactivated influenza vaccine. Both conserved end residues are part of each CDR3. D genes are given only for firm matches. Clone size is not always given. Where it is, it says once, few, many or a class for expanded clones.

clone_size	d_call	j_call	v_call	cdr3_aa	cdr3_nt
few	.	TRBJ2-7	TRBV20-1	CSARRQGGQYF	TGCAGTGCTAGACGGCAGGGCGGGCAGTACTTC
.	.	TRBJ2-5	TRBV27	CASSSGWGEETQYF	TGTGCCAGCAGCTCGGGATGGGGAGAAGAGACCCAGTACTTC
few	.	TRBJ1-4	TRBV9	CASSVEAATNEKLFF	TGTGCCAGCAGCGTAGAGGCTGCAACTAATGAAAAACTGTTTTTT
.	.	TRBJ2-2	TRBV9	CASSVARQPESGELFF	TGTGCCAGCAGCGTAGCGCGGCAGCCCGAATCCGGGGAGCTGTTTTTT
many	.	TRBJ2-2	TRBV9	CASSPSRAGTGELFF	TGTGCCAGCAGCCCAAGCAGGGCCGGCACCGGGGAGCTGTTTTTT
.	.	TRBJ1-1	TRBV5-1	CASSAARGNTEAFF	TGCGCCAGCAGCGCCGCGCGGGGGAACACTGAAGCTTTCTTT
.	.	TRBJ1-4	TRBV20-1	CSARETLPMATNEKLFF	TGCAGTGCTAGAGAAACACTACCAATGGCCACTAATGAAAAACTGTTTTTT
.	TRBD1	TRBJ2-3	TRBV10-2	CASSELDRSTDTQYF	TGCGCCAGCAGTGAGTTGGACAGGAGCACAGATACGCAGTATTTT
.	.	TRBJ1-1	TRBV21-1	CASSKAETGMNTEAFF	TGTGCCAGCAGCAAAGCAGAGACGGGGATGAACACTGAAGCTTTCTTT
few	TRBD2	TRBJ2-3	TRBV28	CASRLAGVTDTQYF	TGTGCCAGCAGGTTAGCGGGAGTCACAGATACGCAGTATTTT
few	.	TRBJ1-5	TRBV21-1	CASIRTGRLKPQHF	TGTGCCAGCATTAGGACAGGGAGGTTGAAGCCCCAGCATTTT
.	TRBD1	TRBJ2-1	TRBV7-2	CASSPQGPNEQFF	TGTGCCAGCAGCCCACAGGGGCCCAATGAGCAGTTCTTC
few	.	TRBJ2-1	TRBV7-2	CASSNRGNEQFF	TGTGCCAGCAGCAATCGGGGGAATGAGCAGTTCTTC
few	.	TRBJ2-7	TRBV27	CASSPGTLLGQYF	TGTGCCAGCAGTCCCGGGACCCTGCTAGGGCAGTACTTC
.	TRBD1	TRBJ2-7	TRBV28	CASSFPRGLNEQYF	TGTGCCAGCAGTTTCCCCAGGGGGCTCAACGAGCAGTACTTC
.	.	TRBJ2-3	TRBV20-1	CSATRLLRTDTQYF	TGCAGTGCTACGCGACTCCTCCGCACAGATACGCAGTATTTT
few	TRBD2	TRBJ2-3	TRBV11-2	CASSLRLAGGLRTDTQYF	TGTGCCAGCAGCCTAAGACTAGCGGGAGGGCTGCGCACAGATACGCAGTATTTT
.	TRBD1	TRBJ1-3	TRBV7-6	CASSFTGTGSGNTIYF	TGTGCCAGCAGCTTTACGGGGACAGGCTCTGGAAACACCATATATTTT
.	.	TRBJ2-7	TRBV6-6	CASSSRGFDEQYF	TGTGCCAGCAGTTCGCGAGGGTTCGACGAGCAGTACTTC
.	TRBD2	TRBJ2-1	TRBV10-3	CATRRSGTTDNEQFF	TGTGCCACGCGTCGCTCTGGGACTACCGACAATGAGCAGTTCTTC
few	TRBD2	TRBJ2-1	TRBV4-1	CASSQGLAGTFEQFF	TGCGCCAGCAGCCAAGGGCTAGCGGGTACGTTTGAGCAGTTCTTC
.	.	TRBJ2-1	TRBV4-3	CASSQDINEQFF	TGCGCCAGCAGCCAAGATATAAATGAGCAGTTCTTC
few	.	TRBJ2-5	TRBV20-1	CSAPGHRGGETQYF	TGCAGTGCGCCGGGACACCGAGGGGGAGAGACCCAGTACTTC
few	.	TRBJ2-7	TRBV4-2	CASSQVAETYEQYF	TGTGCCAGCAGCCAAGTCGCCGAAACCTACGAGCAGTACTTC
.	TRBD2	TRBJ2-3	TRBV5-1	CASSPSASGRTDTQYF	TGCGCCAGCAGCCCCAGTGCTAGCGGGAGGACAGATACGCAGTATTTT
.	.	TRBJ2-5	TRBV2	CANLWGETQYF	TGTGCCAATCTGTGGGGGGAGACCCAGTACTTC
few	TRBD2	TRBJ2-1	TRBV20-1	CSARQASGYNEQFF	TGCAGTGCTAGACAGGCTAGCGGGTACAATGAGCAGTTCTTC
.	.	TRBJ2-3	TRBV6-1	CASSVLLDDTQYF	TGTGCCAGCAGTGTCCTTTTGGACGATACGCAGTATTTT
few	.	TRBJ2-7	TRBV29-1	CSAQQREGSYEQYF	TGCAGCGCCCAGCAGCGTGAAGGGTCCTACGAGCAGTACTTC
.	.	TRBJ1-4	TRBV12-3/TRBV12-4	CASLRSLRGGEKLFF	TGTGCCAGCCTCAGATCATTACGCGGGGGGGAGAAACTGTTTTTT
.	.	TRBJ1-5	TRBV2	CASRDANQPQHF	TGTGCCAGCCGGGACGCCAATCAGCCCCAGCATTTT
few	.	TRBJ2-3	TRBV29-1	CSVENWDFRTDTQYF	TGCAGCGTGGAGAATTGGGACTTTCGCACAGATACGCAGTATTTT
.	.	TRBJ2-3	TRBV7-9	CASSYHRAGDTQYF	TGTGCCAGCAGCTACCACCGGGCTGGAGATACGCAGTATTTT
few	.	TRBJ1-1	TRBV7-9	CASSLRSDEAFF	TGTGCCAGCAGCTTAAGGTCGGATGAAGCTTTCTTT
.	TRBD2	TRBJ2-2	TRBV3-1	CASNQPGLAGGNTGELFF	TGTGCCAGCAACCAACCGGGACTAGCGGGAGGGAACACCGGGGAGCTGTTTTTT
few	TRBD2	TRBJ2-1	TRBV4-3	CASSQELAGGRSNEQFF	TGCGCCAGCAGCCAAGAACTAGCGGGAGGGCGGAGCAATGAGCAGTTCTTC
.	.	TRBJ1-4	TRBV6-1	CASSNRLTNEKLFF	TGTGCCAGCAGCAACAGGCTCACTAATGAAAAACTGTTTTTT
few	TRBD1	TRBJ1-1	TRBV28	CASTLTGVDTEAFF	TGTGCCAGCACCCTGACAGGGGTGGACACTGAAGCTTTCTTT
.	.	TRBJ1-1	TRBV6-2/TRBV6-3	CASSYGPGILMNTEAFF	TGTGCCAGCAGTTACGGGCCAGGGATTTTGATGAACACTGAAGCTTTCTTT
many	.	TRBJ2-2	TRBV10-3	CAISEPQGRWGLSTGELFF	TGTGCCATCAGTGAGCCACAGGGTCGATGGGGGCTGAGCACCGGGGAGCTGTTTTTT